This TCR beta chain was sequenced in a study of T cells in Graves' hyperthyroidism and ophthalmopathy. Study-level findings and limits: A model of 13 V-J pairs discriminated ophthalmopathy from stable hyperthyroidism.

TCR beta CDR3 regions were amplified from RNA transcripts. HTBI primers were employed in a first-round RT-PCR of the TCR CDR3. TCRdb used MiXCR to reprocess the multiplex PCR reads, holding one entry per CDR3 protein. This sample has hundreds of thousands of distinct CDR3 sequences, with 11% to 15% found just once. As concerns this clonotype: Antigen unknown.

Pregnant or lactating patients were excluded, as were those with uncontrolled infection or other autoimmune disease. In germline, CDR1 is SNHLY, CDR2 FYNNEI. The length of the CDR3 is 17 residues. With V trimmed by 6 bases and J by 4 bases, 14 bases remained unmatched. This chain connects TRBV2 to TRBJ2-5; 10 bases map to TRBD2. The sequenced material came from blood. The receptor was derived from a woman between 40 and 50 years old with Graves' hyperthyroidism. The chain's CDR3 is CASSPLAGGFRGETQYF. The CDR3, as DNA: TGTGCCAGCAGCCCCTTAGCGGGAGGCTTTCGAGGAGAGACCCAGTACTTC.